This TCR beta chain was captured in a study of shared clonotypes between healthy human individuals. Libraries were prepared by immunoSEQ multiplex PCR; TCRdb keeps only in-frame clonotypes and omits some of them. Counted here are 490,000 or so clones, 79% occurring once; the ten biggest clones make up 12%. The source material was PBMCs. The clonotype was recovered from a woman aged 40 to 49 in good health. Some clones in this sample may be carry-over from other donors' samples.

The CDR3 reads CASSQPRRGETQYF. The CDR3 DNA sequence: TGCGCCAGCAGCCAACCACGCCGGGGGGAGACCCAGTACTTC. The rearrangement uses TRBV4-1 and TRBJ2-5, with D possibly being TRBD2 (6 bases). CDR3 length equals 14 residues. Germline V gene lookup returns CDR1 MGHRA and CDR2 YSYEKL. Trimming pared 2 bases from V and 5 bases from J, leaving 12 bases between.